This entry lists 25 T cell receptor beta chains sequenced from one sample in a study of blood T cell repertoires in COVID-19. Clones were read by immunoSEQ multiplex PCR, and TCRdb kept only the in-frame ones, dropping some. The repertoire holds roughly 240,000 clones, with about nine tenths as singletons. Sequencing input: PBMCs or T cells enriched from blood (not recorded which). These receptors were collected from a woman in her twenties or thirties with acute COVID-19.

The CDR3 loop is CAISVGRGGGTEAFF. As DNA, the CDR3 is TGTGCCATCAGTGTCGGCAGAGGGGGGGGTACTGAAGCTTTCTTT. This chain uses TRBV10-3 with TRBJ1-1, with a possible D match to TRBD1 (6 bases). The V gene's germline CDR1 is ENHRY and CDR2 SYGVKD. The ends were cut back, 4 bases at V and 5 bases at J, with 17 bases in the middle. The CDR3 has 15 residues.

This chain's CDR3 is CASSQDLASGIQETQYF. CDR3 bases: TGTGCCAGCAGCCAAGATCTTGCTAGCGGGATTCAAGAGACCCAGTACTTC. V and J are TRBV3-1 (or the pseudogene TRBV3-2) and TRBJ2-5; 9 nucleotides line up with TRBD2. The length of the CDR3 is 17 residues. The V segment lost 0 bases and the J segment 2 bases; nucleotides outside the gene matches: 7. The germline V gene encodes CDR1 LGHDT and CDR2 YNNKEL (reference sequence).

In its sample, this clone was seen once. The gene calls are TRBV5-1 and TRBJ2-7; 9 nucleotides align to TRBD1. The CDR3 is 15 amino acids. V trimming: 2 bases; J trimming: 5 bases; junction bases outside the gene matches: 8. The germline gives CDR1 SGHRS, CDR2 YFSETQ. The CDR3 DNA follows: TGCGCCAGCAGCTTAGGACAGGGGACGCCCGACGAGCAGTACTTC. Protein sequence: CASSLGQGTPDEQYF.

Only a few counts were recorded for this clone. CDR3 sequence reads: CASTGGYNQPQHF. For the CDR3, the DNA is TGTGCCAGTACAGGGGGCTACAATCAGCCCCAGCATTTT. The V call is TRBV19, the J call TRBJ1-5; the match to TRBD1 covers 8 bases. This CDR3 has 13 amino acids. CDR1 is LNHDA, CDR2 SQIVND, per germline (reference sequence). V was pared by 7 bases and J by 3 bases, with 2 bases of the junction left unmatched.

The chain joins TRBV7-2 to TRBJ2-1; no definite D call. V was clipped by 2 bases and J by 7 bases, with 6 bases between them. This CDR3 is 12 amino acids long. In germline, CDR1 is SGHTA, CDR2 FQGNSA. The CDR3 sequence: CASSLPNNEQFF. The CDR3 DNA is TGTGCCAGCAGCTTACCCAATAATGAGCAGTTCTTC.

Here the CDR3 DNA reads TGTGCCAGCAGCCCTGGGACAGGGGAGAACACTGAAGCTTTCTTT. Encoded protein: CASSPGTGENTEAFF. The chain has TRBV7-8 and TRBJ1-1; 10 nucleotides match TRBD1. This CDR3 is 15 amino acids long. V trimming: 5 bases; J trimming: 1 base; junction bases outside the gene matches: 4. Germline V gene lookup returns CDR1 SGHVS and CDR2 FQNEAQ.

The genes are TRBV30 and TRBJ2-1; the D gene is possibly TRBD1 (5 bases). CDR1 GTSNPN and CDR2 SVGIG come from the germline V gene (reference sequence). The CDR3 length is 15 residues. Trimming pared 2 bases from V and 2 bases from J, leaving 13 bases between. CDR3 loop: CAWSRKQTAYNEQFF. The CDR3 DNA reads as TGTGCCTGGAGTAGAAAGCAGACAGCCTACAATGAGCAGTTCTTC.

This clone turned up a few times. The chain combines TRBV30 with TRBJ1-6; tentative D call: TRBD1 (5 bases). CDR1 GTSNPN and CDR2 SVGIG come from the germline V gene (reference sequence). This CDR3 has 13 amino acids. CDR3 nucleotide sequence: TGTGCGGGGATGAGGACAACGGGTTCACCCCTCCACTTT. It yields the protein CAGMRTTGSPLHF.

The CDR3 region is CASSQGKDRRSSYEQYF. CDR3 nucleotide sequence: TGCGCCAGCAGCCAAGGGAAGGACAGGAGGAGCTCCTACGAGCAGTACTTC. The chain links TRBV4-1 to TRBJ2-7; TRBD1 agrees at 7 bases. CDR3 length: 17 residues. The junction had 9 bases not matched to a gene; V was cut back by 1 base and J by 0 bases. Germline V CDR1 and CDR2: MGHRA, YSYEKL.

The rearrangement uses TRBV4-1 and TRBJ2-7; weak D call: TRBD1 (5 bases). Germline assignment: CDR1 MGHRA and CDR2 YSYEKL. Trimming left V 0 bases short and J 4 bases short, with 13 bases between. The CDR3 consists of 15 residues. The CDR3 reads CASSQDTDSRYEQYF. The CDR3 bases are TGCGCCAGCAGCCAAGATACCGACAGCAGATACGAGCAGTACTTC.

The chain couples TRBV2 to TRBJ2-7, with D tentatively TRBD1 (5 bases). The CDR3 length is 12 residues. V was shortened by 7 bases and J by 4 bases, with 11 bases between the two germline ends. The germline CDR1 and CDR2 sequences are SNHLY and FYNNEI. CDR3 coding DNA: TGTGCCAGCATAGGACAAACTTACGAGCAGTACTTC. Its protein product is CASIGQTYEQYF. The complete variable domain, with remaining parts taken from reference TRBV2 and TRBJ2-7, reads EPEVTQTPSHQVTQMGQEVILRCVPISNHLYFYWYRQILGQKVEFLVSFYNNEISEKSEIFDDQFSVERPDGSNFTLKIRSTKLEDSAMYFCASIGQTYEQYFGPGTRLTVT.

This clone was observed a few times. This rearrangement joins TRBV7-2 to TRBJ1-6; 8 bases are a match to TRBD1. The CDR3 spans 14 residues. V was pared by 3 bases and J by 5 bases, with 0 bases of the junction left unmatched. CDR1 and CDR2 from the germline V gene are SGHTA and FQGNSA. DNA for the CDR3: TGTGCCAGCAGCTTCAGGGGGCATAATTCACCCCTCCACTTT. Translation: CASSFRGHNSPLHF. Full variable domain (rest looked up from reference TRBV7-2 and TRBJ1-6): GAGVSQSPSNKVTEKGKDVELRCDPISGHTALYWYRQSLGQGLEFLIYFQGNSAPDKSGLPSDRFSAERTGGSVSTLTIQRTQQEDSAVYLCASSFRGHNSPLHFGNGTRLTVT.

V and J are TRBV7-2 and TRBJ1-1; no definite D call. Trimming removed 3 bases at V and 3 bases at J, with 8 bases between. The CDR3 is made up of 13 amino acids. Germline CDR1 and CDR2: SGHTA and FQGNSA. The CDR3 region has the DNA TGTGCCAGCAGCTTTTTTACACACACTGAAGCTTTCTTT. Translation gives CASSFFTHTEAFF.

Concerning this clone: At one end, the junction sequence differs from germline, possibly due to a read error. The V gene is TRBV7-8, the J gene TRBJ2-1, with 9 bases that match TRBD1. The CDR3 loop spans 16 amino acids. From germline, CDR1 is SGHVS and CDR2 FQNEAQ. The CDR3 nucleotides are TGTGCCAGCAGCTTGGGGGGGGGACAGGGTATGTTCGGTAGGATCTTC. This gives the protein CASSLGGGQGMFGRIF.

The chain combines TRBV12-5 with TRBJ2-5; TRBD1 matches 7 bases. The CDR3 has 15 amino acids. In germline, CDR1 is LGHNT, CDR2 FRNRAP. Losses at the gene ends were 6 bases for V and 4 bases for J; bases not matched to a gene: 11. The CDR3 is CASGPPTGLAETQYF. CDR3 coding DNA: TGTGCTAGTGGCCCCCCGACAGGGTTAGCAGAGACCCAGTACTTC. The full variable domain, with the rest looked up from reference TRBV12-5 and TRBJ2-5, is DARVTQTPRHKVTEMGQEVTMRCQPILGHNTVFWYRQTMMQGLELLAYFRNRAPLDDSGMPKDRFSAEMPDATLATLKIQPSEPRDSAVYFCASGPPTGLAETQYFGPGTRLLVL.

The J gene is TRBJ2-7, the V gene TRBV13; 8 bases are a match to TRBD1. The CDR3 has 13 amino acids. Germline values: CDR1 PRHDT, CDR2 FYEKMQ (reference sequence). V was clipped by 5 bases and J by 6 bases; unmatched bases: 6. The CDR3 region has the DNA TGTGCCAGCAGCCTTTCCACAGGGGGCGAGCAGTACTTC. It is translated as CASSLSTGGEQYF.

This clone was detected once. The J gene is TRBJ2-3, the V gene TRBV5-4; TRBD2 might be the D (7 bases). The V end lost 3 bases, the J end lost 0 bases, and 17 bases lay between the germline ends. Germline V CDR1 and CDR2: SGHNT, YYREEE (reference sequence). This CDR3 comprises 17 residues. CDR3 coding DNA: TGTGCCAGCAGCTACCAGCGGGACATTCCTAGCACAGATACGCAGTATTTT. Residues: CASSYQRDIPSTDTQYF. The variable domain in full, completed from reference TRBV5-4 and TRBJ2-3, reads ETGVTQSPTHLIKTRGQQVTLRCSSQSGHNTVSWYQQALGQGPQFIFQYYREEENGRGNFPPRFSGLQFPNYSSELNVNALELDDSALYLCASSYQRDIPSTDTQYFGPGTRLTVL.

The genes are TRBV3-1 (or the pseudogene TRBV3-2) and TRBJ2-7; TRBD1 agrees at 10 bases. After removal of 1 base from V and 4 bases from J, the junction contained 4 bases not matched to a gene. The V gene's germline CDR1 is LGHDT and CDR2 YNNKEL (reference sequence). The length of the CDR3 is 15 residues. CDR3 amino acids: CASSQVGTGVYEQYF. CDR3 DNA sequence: TGTGCCAGCAGCCAAGTCGGGACAGGGGTATACGAGCAGTACTTC.

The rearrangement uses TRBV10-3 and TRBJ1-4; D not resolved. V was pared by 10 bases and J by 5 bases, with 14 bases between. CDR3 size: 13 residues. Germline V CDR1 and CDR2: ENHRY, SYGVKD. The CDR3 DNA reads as TGTGCCACCACCACAGAAAAGAATGAAAAACTGTTTTTT. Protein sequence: CATTTEKNEKLFF.

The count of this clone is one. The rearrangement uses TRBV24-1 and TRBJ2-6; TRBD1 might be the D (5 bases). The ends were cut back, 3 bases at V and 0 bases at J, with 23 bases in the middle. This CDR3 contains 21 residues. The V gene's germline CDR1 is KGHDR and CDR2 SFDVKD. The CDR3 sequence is CATSDGPGAGRLSSGANVLTF. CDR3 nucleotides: TGTGCCACCAGTGATGGCCCCGGCGCAGGGCGCCTTAGCTCTGGGGCCAACGTCCTGACTTTC.

CDR3 nucleotides: TGCAGCGTTGCTACAGAAAACACCATATATTTT. The encoded protein is CSVATENTIYF. The rearrangement links TRBV29-1 to TRBJ1-3; D is unclear. Looked up from germline, CDR1 is SQVTM and CDR2 is ANQGSEA. Trimming cost V 4 bases and J 6 bases, with 7 bases left between them. The CDR3 is 11 residues long.

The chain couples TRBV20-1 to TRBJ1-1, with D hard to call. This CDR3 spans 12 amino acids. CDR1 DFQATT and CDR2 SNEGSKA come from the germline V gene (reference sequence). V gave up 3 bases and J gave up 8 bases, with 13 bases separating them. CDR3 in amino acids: CSASRPSEEAFF. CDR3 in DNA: TGCAGTGCTAGTCGCCCCAGCGAAGAAGCTTTCTTT.

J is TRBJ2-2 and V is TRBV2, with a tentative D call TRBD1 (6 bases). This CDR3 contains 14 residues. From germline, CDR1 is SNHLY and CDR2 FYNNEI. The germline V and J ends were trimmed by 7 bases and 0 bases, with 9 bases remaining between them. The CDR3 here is CASKRQANTGELFF. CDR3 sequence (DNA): TGTGCCAGCAAACGACAGGCGAACACCGGGGAGCTGTTTTTT.

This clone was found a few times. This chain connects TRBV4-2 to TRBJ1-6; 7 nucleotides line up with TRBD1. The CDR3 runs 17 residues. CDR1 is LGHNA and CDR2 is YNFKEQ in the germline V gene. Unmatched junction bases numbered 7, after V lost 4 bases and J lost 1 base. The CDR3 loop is CASSPRQGRSYNSPLHF. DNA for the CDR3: TGTGCCAGCAGCCCCCGACAGGGTAGATCCTATAATTCACCCCTCCACTTT.

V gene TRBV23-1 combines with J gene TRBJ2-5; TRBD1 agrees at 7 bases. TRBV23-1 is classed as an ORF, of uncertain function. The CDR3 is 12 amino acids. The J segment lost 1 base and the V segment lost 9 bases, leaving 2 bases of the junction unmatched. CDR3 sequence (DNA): TGCGCCAGGAAGGGGGCCCAAGAGACCCAGTACTTC. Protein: CARKGAQETQYF.